This T cell receptor beta chain comes out of a study of control samples from healthy donors and cancer patients. The repertoire was sequenced with immunoSEQ multiplex PCR; TCRdb's copy has only in-frame clones and lacks some. The data contain roughly 69,000 clones, 70% to 90% of them singletons. This CDR3 comprises 16 residues. V dropped 5 bases and J dropped 4; count of bases not matched to a gene: 10. Germline V CDR1 and CDR2: SGHTA, FQGNSA. The sequencing input was PBMCs. The V call is TRBV7-2, the J call TRBJ2-1; 8 positions match TRBD2. The sequence was obtained from a woman between 45 and 60 years old with head and neck cancer. The chain's CDR3 is CASSRGGARIYNEQFF. CDR3 bases: TGTGCCAGCAGCCGGGGGGGGGCCCGAATATACAATGAGCAGTTCTTC.